A single sample gave rise to the 22 T cell receptor beta chains below, sequenced in a study of blood T cell repertoires in COVID-19. The assay was immunoSEQ multiplex PCR, and TCRdb's table has in-frame clones only and misses some. This sample carries 80,000 to 95,000 clones, roughly 84% of them seen once, and the ten largest clones take over 10%. The sequencing sample was made of peripheral blood. Receptors originate from a human donor in a cohort sampled during active COVID-19.

The J gene is TRBJ2-7, the V gene TRBV5-6; D may be TRBD1 (6 bases). CDR1 and CDR2 from the germline V gene are SGHDT and YYEEEE. This CDR3 region has 14 residues. With 0 bases removed from V and 3 bases from J, the gap between germline ends came to 10 bases. For the CDR3, the DNA is TGTGCCAGCAGCTTGGGGACAGACTTCTACGAGCAGTACTTC. As protein: CASSLGTDFYEQYF.

The sample holds a few counts of this clone. The J gene is TRBJ1-5, the V gene TRBV29-1; D remains unclear. The V and J ends lost 1 base and 0 bases respectively, with 10 bases between them. Germline loops: CDR1 SQVTM, CDR2 ANQGSEA. This CDR3 has 15 amino acids. The CDR3, as DNA: TGCAGCGTTGAAGGCGGTGTTTATAGCAATCAGCCCCAGCATTTT. Its protein is CSVEGGVYSNQPQHF. Drawing the rest from reference TRBV29-1 and TRBJ1-5, the complete variable domain is SAVISQKPSRDICQRGTSLTIQCQVDSQVTMMFWYRQQPGQSLTLIATANQGSEATYESGFVIDKFPISRPNLTFSTLTVSNMSPEDSSIYLCSVEGGVYSNQPQHFGDGTRLSIL.

This clone has only a few counts. The chain recombines TRBV25-1 with TRBJ2-1, with D maybe TRBD2 (5 bases). Looked up from germline, CDR1 is MGHDK and CDR2 is SYGVNS. The CDR3 sequence is 15 residues long. Trimming removed 6 bases at V and 0 bases at J, with 12 bases between. CDR3 bases: TGTGCCAGCAGGAAGGACTTGTACTCCTACAATGAGCAGTTCTTC. Its translation: CASRKDLYSYNEQFF.

The rearrangement links TRBV6-4 to TRBJ1-5; D remains unclear. Looked up from germline, CDR1 is MRHNA and CDR2 is SNTAGT. The CDR3 contains 13 residues. Between the trimmed V and J ends, which lost 3 bases and 1 base, there was a span of 4 bases. DNA of the CDR3: TGTGCCAGCAGTGAGGGCAGCAATCAGCCCCAGCATTTT. As protein: CASSEGSNQPQHF.

The V gene is TRBV28, the J gene TRBJ1-5; D possibly corresponds to TRBD1 (5 bases). This CDR3 is 15 amino acids long. Germline lookup yields CDR1 MDHEN and CDR2 SYDVKM. V gave up 6 bases and J gave up 5 bases, with 17 bases separating them. This CDR3 reads CASRSPQGYDQPQHF. The CDR3 DNA reads TGTGCCAGCAGAAGTCCTCAGGGTTATGATCAGCCCCAGCATTTT.

The gene calls are TRBV5-1 and TRBJ2-7, with TRBD1 identical over 9 bases. The CDR3 loop spans 16 amino acids. Germline CDR1 reads SGHRS; CDR2 reads YFSETQ. The V gene end was trimmed by 0 bases and the J gene end by 6 bases; junction bases not matched to a gene: 10. CDR3: CASSLAMGTGMGEQYF. In nucleotides, the CDR3 is TGCGCCAGCAGCTTGGCCATGGGGACAGGGATGGGCGAGCAGTACTTC.

V and J are TRBV15 and TRBJ1-2; D unclear. This CDR3 contains 12 residues. V dropped 1 base and J dropped 2 bases, with 2 bases sitting between them. Germline V CDR1 and CDR2: LNHNV, YYDKDF (reference sequence). In nucleotides, the CDR3 is TGTGCCACCAGCAGAGTAAACTATGGCTACACCTTC. Protein: CATSRVNYGYTF.

The chain joins TRBV10-3 to TRBJ2-1; 9 nucleotides match TRBD1. The CDR3 spans 14 residues. Germline lookup yields CDR1 ENHRY and CDR2 SYGVKD. Trimming took 11 bases from V and 5 from J; bases not matched to a gene: 10. The CDR3 here is CASSTGGANNEQFF. As DNA, the CDR3 is TGTGCCTCCTCCACAGGGGGCGCAAACAATGAGCAGTTCTTC.

This chain uses TRBV30 with TRBJ1-6, with TRBD1 matching over 7 bases. Germline V gene data show CDR1 as GTSNPN and CDR2 as SVGIG (reference sequence). The CDR3 is made up of 14 amino acids. V shed 4 bases, J shed 7 bases, and the junction held 7 bases outside the gene matches. CDR3 DNA: TGTGCCTGGAAGGCAGGGGGATACAATTCACCCCTCCACTTT. Translation: CAWKAGGYNSPLHF.

The chain uses TRBV28 and TRBJ1-1; tentative D call: TRBD1 (5 bases). V was clipped by 3 bases and J by 6 bases, with 17 bases between them. There are 15 residues in the CDR3. Germline V CDR1 and CDR2: MDHEN, SYDVKM. The CDR3 sequence is CASSFVGGTDSEAFF. In DNA form, the CDR3 reads TGTGCCAGCAGTTTTGTGGGGGGGACGGACTCTGAAGCTTTCTTT. The variable domain in full, completed from reference TRBV28 and TRBJ1-1, reads DVKVTQSSRYLVKRTGEKVFLECVQDMDHENMFWYRQDPGLGLRLIYFSYDVKMKEKGDIPEGYSVSREKKERFSLILESASTNQTSMYLCASSFVGGTDSEAFFGQGTRLTVV.

The rearrangement links TRBV29-1 to TRBJ2-7; 8 bases map to TRBD1. Trimming cost V 6 bases and J 2 bases; bases outside gene matches: 3. The CDR3 runs to 12 residues. Germline CDR1 SQVTM, CDR2 ANQGSEA. The CDR3 loop is CSVEDRAYEQYF. DNA of the CDR3: TGCAGCGTGGAGGACAGGGCCTACGAGCAGTACTTC.

This clone was counted a single time. The chain uses TRBV29-1 and TRBJ2-1; D might be TRBD2 (5 bases). V dropped 3 bases and J dropped 5 bases, with 5 bases sitting between them. The length of the CDR3 is 11 residues. CDR1 and CDR2 (germline): SQVTM, ANQGSEA. The CDR3 reads CSVEGDNEQFF. In nucleotides, the CDR3 is TGCAGCGTTGAGGGAGACAATGAGCAGTTCTTC.

The V call is TRBV19, the J call TRBJ2-3, with D perhaps matching TRBD2 (6 bases). V was shortened by 7 bases and J by 6 bases, with 20 bases between the two germline ends. This CDR3 spans 15 amino acids. CDR1 and CDR2 from the germline V gene are LNHDA and SQIVND (reference sequence). CDR3 region: CASKSGAGNYDTQYF. The CDR3 DNA reads as TGTGCCAGTAAAAGTGGAGCGGGCAATTATGATACGCAGTATTTT.

This chain uses TRBV7-3 with TRBJ2-1; 8 positions agree with TRBD2. Germline CDR1 reads SGHTA; CDR2 reads FQGTGA. Trimming cost V 4 bases and J 3 bases; bases outside gene matches: 2. The CDR3 totals 14 residues. CDR3 coding DNA: TGTGCCAGCAGCTCCGGGACTAGCTACAATGAGCAGTTCTTC. Encoded protein: CASSSGTSYNEQFF.

The CDR3 spells CASSLEDRVREKLFF. CDR3 nucleotide sequence: TGCGCCAGCAGCCTGGAGGACAGGGTGCGTGAAAAACTGTTTTTT. This sequence joins TRBV4-1 and TRBJ1-4; 8 bases agree with TRBD1. This CDR3 comprises 15 residues. Germline CDR1 and CDR2: MGHRA and YSYEKL. V was pared by 4 bases and J by 7 bases, with 8 bases of the junction left unmatched.

This rearrangement joins TRBV2 to TRBJ2-1; tentative D call: TRBD1 (6 bases). The V end was cut by 7 bases, the J end by 6 bases, with 13 bases between. The CDR3 totals 13 residues. CDR1 SNHLY and CDR2 FYNNEI come from the germline V gene. The chain's CDR3 is CASTGTPANEQFF. The CDR3 nucleotides read TGTGCCAGCACCGGGACACCGGCCAATGAGCAGTTCTTC.

J is TRBJ2-7 and V is TRBV18; D is unresolved. V lost 3 bases and J 3 bases, leaving 15 bases between the germline ends. This CDR3 region has 15 residues. CDR1 and CDR2 from the germline V gene are KGHSH and LQKENI. The CDR3 DNA sequence: TGTGCCAGCTCACCTCCGATCGCACGGAGCTACGAGCAGTACTTC. Residues: CASSPPIARSYEQYF.

The rearrangement joins TRBV6-2 or TRBV6-3 to TRBJ2-7, with 8 bases matching TRBD1. This CDR3 region has 16 residues. Trimming cost V 1 base and J 3 bases; bases outside gene matches: 8. Germline lookup yields CDR1 MNHEY and CDR2 SVGEGT. CDR3 region: CASSYLRQGAIYEQYF. The CDR3 DNA reads as TGTGCCAGCAGTTACTTAAGGCAGGGGGCCATCTACGAGCAGTACTTC.

The chain employs TRBV19 and TRBJ1-6; D is ambiguous. V was trimmed by 6 bases and J by 6 bases, leaving 6 bases between them. This CDR3 spans 12 amino acids. Per the germline V gene, CDR1 is LNHDA and CDR2 is SQIVND (reference sequence). CDR3: CASRKANSPLHF. The CDR3 DNA reads as TGTGCCAGTAGAAAAGCTAATTCACCCCTCCACTTT.

The genes are TRBV11-2 and TRBJ2-1; a weak D match, TRBD1 (6 bases). The CDR3 has 14 amino acids. With 4 bases removed from V and 5 bases from J, the gap between germline ends came to 12 bases. Germline V gene sequence: CDR1 SGHAT, CDR2 FQNNGV. CDR3 coding DNA: TGTGCCAGCAGCTCACAGGGTGCCCACAATGAGCAGTTCTTC. This encodes CASSSQGAHNEQFF.

The gene calls are TRBV18 and TRBJ2-5; the match to TRBD2 covers 8 bases. Trimming cost V 6 bases and J 1 base; bases outside gene matches: 7. CDR1 is KGHSH and CDR2 is LQKENI in the germline V gene. CDR3 length: 15 residues. The CDR3 DNA follows: TGTGCCAGCTCGCGCGCTAGCGGGCCCCAAGAGACCCAGTACTTC. Its translation: CASSRASGPQETQYF. The full variable domain, with the rest looked up from reference TRBV18 and TRBJ2-5, is NAGVMQNPRHLVRRRGQEARLRCSPMKGHSHVYWYRQLPEEGLKFMVYLQKENIIDESGMPKERFSAEFPKEGPSILRIQQVVRGDSAAYFCASSRASGPQETQYFGPGTRLLVL.

The chain joins TRBV19 to TRBJ1-2, with D perhaps TRBD1 (6 bases). CDR1 LNHDA and CDR2 SQIVND come from the germline V gene (reference sequence). V lost 5 bases, J lost 0 bases, and 10 bases lay in between. The CDR3 runs 14 residues. The CDR3 protein is CASSLGASNYGYTF. The CDR3 DNA reads as TGTGCCAGTAGTCTGGGGGCTTCTAACTATGGCTACACCTTC.